What follows are 16 T cell receptor beta chains derived from one specimen sequenced in a study of shared clonotypes between healthy human individuals. Sequencing used immunoSEQ multiplex PCR; TCRdb keeps in-frame clones, though not all of them. The data hold approximately 470,000 clones, with over 75% observed a single time. Sample: PBMCs. Receptors originate from a woman in her 40s in good health. Some clones in this sample may be carry-over from other donors' samples.

V and J are TRBV5-6 and TRBJ2-1, with D perhaps matching TRBD1 (5 bases). Per the germline V gene, CDR1 is SGHDT and CDR2 is YYEEEE. V was shortened by 1 base and J by 7 bases, with 18 bases between the two germline ends. The CDR3 is 16 amino acids. Here the CDR3 reads CASSLLERQGWNEQFF. In nucleotides, the CDR3 is TGTGCCAGCAGCTTGCTCGAGCGCCAGGGTTGGAATGAGCAGTTCTTC.

In the case of this clone: Given a far larger clone just one base away, this is likely a sequencing read error. This CDR3 is also generated by other DNA sequences in the sample. V gene TRBV11-3 combines with J gene TRBJ2-7; the D is unclear. This CDR3 comprises 12 residues. Germline V gene data show CDR1 as SGHNT and CDR2 as YENEEA. This CDR3 is CASSLDSSEQYF. The CDR3 DNA follows: TGTGCCAGCAGCTTAGACTCCTCCGAGCAGTACTTC.

The chain has TRBV7-2 and TRBJ2-1; 7 bases are a match to TRBD2. V dropped 3 bases and J dropped 4; count of bases not matched to a gene: 6. The CDR3 covers 15 residues. Germline loops: CDR1 SGHTA, CDR2 FQGNSA. The CDR3 sequence: CASSFLLAVYNEQFF. CDR3 sequence (DNA): TGTGCCAGCAGCTTCTTGCTAGCGGTATACAATGAGCAGTTCTTC. Supplemented by reference TRBV7-2 and TRBJ2-1, the full variable domain reads GAGVSQSPSNKVTEKGKDVELRCDPISGHTALYWYRQSLGQGLEFLIYFQGNSAPDKSGLPSDRFSAERTGGSVSTLTIQRTQQEDSAVYLCASSFLLAVYNEQFFGPGTRLTVL.

Points on this clone: This is likely an artifact of a read error, given a far larger clone one base away. Other DNA sequences in this specimen translate into the identical CDR3. This chain connects TRBV6-6 to TRBJ2-7; 13 bases agree with TRBD2. V lost 9 bases to trimming and J lost 4 bases; unmatched junction nucleotides: 6. The germline V gene has CDR1 MNHNY and CDR2 SVGAGI (reference sequence). This CDR3 has 14 amino acids. In DNA form, the CDR3 reads TGTGCCAGTAGGTGGACTAGCGGGAGATACGAGCAGTACTTC. Its protein product is CASRWTSGRYEQYF.

The V gene is TRBV7-9, the J gene TRBJ2-7; 8 bases map to TRBD2. The trim removed 2 bases at V and 6 bases at J, leaving 9 bases unmatched. This CDR3 contains 15 residues. Germline assignment: CDR1 SEHNR and CDR2 FQNEAQ (reference sequence). Here the CDR3 DNA reads TGTGCCAGCAGCTTATACGGGGGACTAGATTCCGAGCAGTACTTC. It encodes CASSLYGGLDSEQYF. The full variable domain, completed using reference TRBV7-9 and TRBJ2-7, is DTGVSQNPRHKITKRGQNVTFRCDPISEHNRLYWYRQTLGQGPEFLTYFQNEAQLEKSRLLSDRFSAERPKGSFSTLEIQRTEQGDSAMYLCASSLYGGLDSEQYFGPGTRLTVT.

V is TRBV7-8 and J is TRBJ2-5; D is possibly TRBD2 (6 bases). V lost 1 base, J lost 5 bases, and 14 bases lay in between. The CDR3 loop spans 15 amino acids. The germline V gene has CDR1 SGHVS and CDR2 FQNEAQ. The CDR3 loop reads CASSLVSGVRETQYF. The CDR3 coding sequence is TGTGCCAGCAGCTTAGTGTCGGGGGTACGGGAGACCCAGTACTTC.

The chain links TRBV6-1 to TRBJ2-7, with D possibly being TRBD1 (6 bases). CDR1 is MNHNS, CDR2 SASEGT, per germline. This CDR3 comprises 12 residues. The ends were cut back, 5 bases at V and 6 bases at J, with 11 bases in the middle. The CDR3 sequence is CASSRGSGEQYF. CDR3 sequence (DNA): TGTGCCAGCAGTAGGGGGTCGGGCGAGCAGTACTTC.

This clone has just a few counts. The likely explanation is a read error, given a far larger clone one base away. The sample carries other DNA sequences with the same CDR3. The genes are TRBV18 and TRBJ1-5; D is undetermined. The CDR3 runs 16 residues. The ends were cut back, 3 bases at V and 0 bases at J, with 12 bases in the middle. The germline V gene encodes CDR1 KGHSH and CDR2 LQKENI. The CDR3 here is CASSPNEAYSNQPQHF. CDR3 DNA: TGTGCCAGCTCACCGAACGAAGCATATAGCAATCAGCCCCAGCATTTT.

V gene TRBV7-9 combines with J gene TRBJ1-1, with D maybe TRBD1 (6 bases). V was cut by 4 bases and J by 1 base, with 10 bases left in between. The germline V gene has CDR1 SEHNR and CDR2 FQNEAQ (reference sequence). The CDR3 spans 14 residues. Here the CDR3 DNA reads TGTGCCAGCAGCTACCCGGACAGGAACACTGAAGCTTTCTTT. It translates to CASSYPDRNTEAFF.

This chain joins TRBV27 and TRBJ2-3; D remains unclear. This CDR3 contains 14 residues. Trimming took 5 bases from V and 0 from J, leaving 9 bases between them. Germline values: CDR1 MNHEY, CDR2 SMNVEV (reference sequence). CDR3 region: CASSKLYSTDTQYF. The DNA for the CDR3 is TGTGCCAGCAGTAAACTGTACAGCACAGATACGCAGTATTTT.

Concerning this clone itself: This likely stems from a read error, as it lies one base from a far larger clone. The chain joins TRBV4-2 to TRBJ1-2; D may be TRBD1 (5 bases). The CDR3 is 15 amino acids. Between the trimmed V and J ends, which lost 0 bases and 2 bases, there was a span of 10 bases. Germline V gene data show CDR1 as LGHNA and CDR2 as YNFKEQ. The CDR3 sequence is CASSQDRSGNYGYTF. In DNA, the CDR3 is TGTGCCAGCAGCCAAGATAGGTCAGGGAACTATGGCTACACCTTC.

To note about this clone: Since a far larger clone is one base different, this is likely a read error. This chain links TRBV30 with TRBJ1-4; D not certain. The CDR3 length is 14 residues. Germline assignment: CDR1 GTSNPN and CDR2 SVGIG (reference sequence). The CDR3: CAWTRRERNEKLSF. The CDR3 DNA reads TGTGCCTGGACTCGACGGGAGCGTAATGAAAAACTGTCTTTT.

This rearrangement joins TRBV5-1 to TRBJ2-1; D is unresolved. Trimming cost V 0 bases and J 5 bases, with 6 bases left between them. Germline-derived CDR1 and CDR2 are SGHRS and YFSETQ. CDR3 length: 13 residues. The CDR3: CASSLDRNNEQFF. The CDR3 DNA reads TGCGCCAGCAGCTTGGACCGAAACAATGAGCAGTTCTTC.

In its sample, this clone was seen a few times. This chain connects TRBV28 to TRBJ2-2, with TRBD2 matching 7 bases. The CDR3 loop spans 14 amino acids. Trimming removed 6 bases from V and 2 bases from J; junction bases left unmatched: 3. Germline assignment: CDR1 MDHEN and CDR2 SYDVKM. CDR3: CASRTSSNTGELFF. The CDR3 DNA follows: TGTGCCAGCAGGACTAGCAGCAACACCGGGGAGCTGTTTTTT. Supplemented by reference TRBV28 and TRBJ2-2, the full variable domain reads DVKVTQSSRYLVKRTGEKVFLECVQDMDHENMFWYRQDPGLGLRLIYFSYDVKMKEKGDIPEGYSVSREKKERFSLILESASTNQTSMYLCASRTSSNTGELFFGEGSRLTVL.

This chain joins TRBV5-1 and TRBJ2-2; 13 bases fit TRBD2. The CDR3 is 18 residues long. Germline lookup yields CDR1 SGHRS and CDR2 YFSETQ. The trim removed 6 bases at V and 0 bases at J, leaving 8 bases unmatched. The CDR3 sequence: CASKPGLAGRANTGELFF. The CDR3 DNA follows: TGCGCCAGCAAGCCGGGACTAGCGGGACGCGCGAACACCGGGGAGCTGTTTTTT.

Concerning this clone itself: Other nucleotide sequences from this sample produce the same CDR3. V gene TRBV6-5 combines with J gene TRBJ1-3; no firm D call. The length of the CDR3 is 11 residues. The germline gives CDR1 MNHEY, CDR2 SVGAGI. V was clipped by 2 bases and J by 4 bases, with 0 bases between them. CDR3 nucleotide sequence: TGTGCCAGCAGTTACGGAAACACCATATATTTT. Encoded protein: CASSYGNTIYF.